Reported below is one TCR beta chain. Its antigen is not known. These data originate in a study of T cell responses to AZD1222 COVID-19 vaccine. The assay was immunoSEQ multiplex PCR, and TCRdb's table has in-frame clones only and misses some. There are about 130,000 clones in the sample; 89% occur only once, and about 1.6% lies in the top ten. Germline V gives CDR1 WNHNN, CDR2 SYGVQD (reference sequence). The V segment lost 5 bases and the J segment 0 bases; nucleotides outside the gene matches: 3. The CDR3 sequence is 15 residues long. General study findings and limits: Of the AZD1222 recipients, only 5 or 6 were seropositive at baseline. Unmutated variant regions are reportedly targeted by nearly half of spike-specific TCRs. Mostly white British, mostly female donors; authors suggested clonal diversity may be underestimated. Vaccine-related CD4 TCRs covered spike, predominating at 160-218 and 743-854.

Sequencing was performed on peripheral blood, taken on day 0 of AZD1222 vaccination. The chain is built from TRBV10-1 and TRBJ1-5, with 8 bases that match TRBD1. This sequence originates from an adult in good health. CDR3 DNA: TGCGCCAGCAGTAAGGGACAGGTTAGCAATCAGCCCCAGCATTTT. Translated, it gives CASSKGQVSNQPQHF.